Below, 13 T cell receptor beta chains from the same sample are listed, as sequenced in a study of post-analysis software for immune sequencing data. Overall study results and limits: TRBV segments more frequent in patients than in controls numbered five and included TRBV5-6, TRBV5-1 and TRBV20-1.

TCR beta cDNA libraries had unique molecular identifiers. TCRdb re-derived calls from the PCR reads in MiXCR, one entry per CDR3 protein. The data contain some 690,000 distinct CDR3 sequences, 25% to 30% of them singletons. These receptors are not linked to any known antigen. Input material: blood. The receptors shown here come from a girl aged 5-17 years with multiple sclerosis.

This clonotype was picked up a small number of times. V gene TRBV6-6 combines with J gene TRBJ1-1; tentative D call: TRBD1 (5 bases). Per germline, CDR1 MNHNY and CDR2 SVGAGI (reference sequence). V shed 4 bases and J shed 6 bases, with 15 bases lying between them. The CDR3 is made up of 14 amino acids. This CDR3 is CASSFVMRDAEAFF. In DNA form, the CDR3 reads TGTGCCAGCAGTTTTGTGATGCGGGACGCTGAAGCTTTCTTT.

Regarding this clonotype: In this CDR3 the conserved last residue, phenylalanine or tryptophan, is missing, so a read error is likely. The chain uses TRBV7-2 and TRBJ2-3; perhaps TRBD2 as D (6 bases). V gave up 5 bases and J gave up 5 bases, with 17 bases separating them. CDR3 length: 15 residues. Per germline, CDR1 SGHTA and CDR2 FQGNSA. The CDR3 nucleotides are TGTGCCAGCAGCGACAAGGCGGGACCCATAGATACGCAGTATTTG. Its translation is CASSDKAGPIDTQYL.

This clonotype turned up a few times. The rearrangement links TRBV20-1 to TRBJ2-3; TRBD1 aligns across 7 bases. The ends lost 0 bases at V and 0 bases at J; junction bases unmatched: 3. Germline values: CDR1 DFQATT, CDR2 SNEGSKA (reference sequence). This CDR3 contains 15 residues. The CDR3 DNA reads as TGCAGTGCTAGAGATCGACAGGGTAGCACAGATACGCAGTATTTT. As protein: CSARDRQGSTDTQYF.

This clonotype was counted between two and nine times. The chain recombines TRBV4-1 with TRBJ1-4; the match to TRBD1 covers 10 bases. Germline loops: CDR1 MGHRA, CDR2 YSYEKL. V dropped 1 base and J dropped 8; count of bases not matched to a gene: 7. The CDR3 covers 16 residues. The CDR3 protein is CASSQGAGTGDEKLFF. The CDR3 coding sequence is TGCGCCAGCAGCCAAGGGGCCGGGACAGGGGACGAAAAACTGTTTTTT.

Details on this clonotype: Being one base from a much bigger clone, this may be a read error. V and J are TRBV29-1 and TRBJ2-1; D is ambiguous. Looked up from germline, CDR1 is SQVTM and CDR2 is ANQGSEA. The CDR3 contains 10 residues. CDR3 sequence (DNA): TGCAGCGCTGAACAAAATGAGCAGTTCTTC. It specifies CSAEQNEQFF.

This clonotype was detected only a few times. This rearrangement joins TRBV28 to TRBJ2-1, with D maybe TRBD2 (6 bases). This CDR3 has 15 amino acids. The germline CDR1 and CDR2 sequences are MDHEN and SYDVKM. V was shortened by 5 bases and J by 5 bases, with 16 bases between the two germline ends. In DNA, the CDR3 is TGTGCCAGCAGTCTAGCCCGGGAGATGAACAATGAGCAGTTCTTC. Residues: CASSLAREMNNEQFF.

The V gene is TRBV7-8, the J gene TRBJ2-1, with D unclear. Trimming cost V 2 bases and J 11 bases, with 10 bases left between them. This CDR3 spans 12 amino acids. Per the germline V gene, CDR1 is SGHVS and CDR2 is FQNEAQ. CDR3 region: CASSLPTYKQFF. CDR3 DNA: TGTGCCAGCAGCTTACCGACCTATAAGCAGTTCTTC.

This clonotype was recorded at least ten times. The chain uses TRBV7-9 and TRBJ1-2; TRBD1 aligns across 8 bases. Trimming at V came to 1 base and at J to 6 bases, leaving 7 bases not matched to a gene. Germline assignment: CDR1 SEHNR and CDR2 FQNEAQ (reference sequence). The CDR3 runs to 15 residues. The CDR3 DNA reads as TGTGCCAGCAGCTTAGGGACAGGGAGCTTGAATGGCTACACCTTC. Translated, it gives CASSLGTGSLNGYTF. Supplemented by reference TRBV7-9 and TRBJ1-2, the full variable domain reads DTGVSQNPRHKITKRGQNVTFRCDPISEHNRLYWYRQTLGQGPEFLTYFQNEAQLEKSRLLSDRFSAERPKGSFSTLEIQRTEQGDSAMYLCASSLGTGSLNGYTFGSGTRLTVV.

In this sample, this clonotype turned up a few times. CDR3: CASTDRGAWTGELFF. DNA of the CDR3: TGTGCCAGCACCGACCGAGGGGCATGGACCGGGGAGCTGTTTTTT. The chain is built from TRBV28 and TRBJ2-2; either TRBD1 or TRBD2 may supply D (5 bases each). V gave up 7 bases and J gave up 5 bases, with 17 bases separating them. This CDR3 has 15 residues. Germline V gene sequence: CDR1 MDHEN, CDR2 SYDVKM.

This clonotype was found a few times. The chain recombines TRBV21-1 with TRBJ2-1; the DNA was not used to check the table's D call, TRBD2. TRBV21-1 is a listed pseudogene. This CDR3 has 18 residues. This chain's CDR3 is CASTEKVIAGHINNEQFF. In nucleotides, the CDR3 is TGTGCCAGCACCGAAAAGGTGATAGCGGGTCACATAAACAATGAGCAGTTCTTC.

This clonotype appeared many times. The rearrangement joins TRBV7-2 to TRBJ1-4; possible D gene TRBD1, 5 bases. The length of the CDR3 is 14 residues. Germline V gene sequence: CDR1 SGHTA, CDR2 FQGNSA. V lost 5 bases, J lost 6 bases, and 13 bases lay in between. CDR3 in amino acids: CASSAGTNHEKLFF. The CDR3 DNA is TGTGCCAGCAGCGCCGGGACCAACCATGAAAAACTGTTTTTT.

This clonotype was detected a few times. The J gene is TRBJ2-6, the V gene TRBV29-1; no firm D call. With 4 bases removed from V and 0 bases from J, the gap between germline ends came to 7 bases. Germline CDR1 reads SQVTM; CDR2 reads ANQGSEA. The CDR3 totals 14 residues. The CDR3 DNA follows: TGCAGCGTTGGGCAGGCCTCTGGGGCCAACGTCCTGACTTTC. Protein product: CSVGQASGANVLTF.

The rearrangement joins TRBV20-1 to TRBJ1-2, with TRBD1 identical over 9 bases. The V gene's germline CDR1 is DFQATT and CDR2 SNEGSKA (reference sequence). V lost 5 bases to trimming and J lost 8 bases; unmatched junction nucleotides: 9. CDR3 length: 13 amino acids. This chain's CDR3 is CSAPPGTGHGYTF. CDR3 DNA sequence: TGCAGTGCTCCACCCGGGACAGGGCACGGCTACACCTTC.